What follows are 21 T cell receptor beta chains derived from one specimen sequenced in a study of response to subunit inactivated influenza vaccine. TCRdb re-called the RT-PCR reads through MiXCR, storing one row per CDR3 protein. The sample comprises about 480,000 distinct CDR3 sequences, roughly 13% of which are singletons, and around 13% rests with the top ten. The sequences come from PBMCs from blood, collected roughly 45 days after vaccination. The receptors were gathered from a man aged 45-65 years who received an inactivated influenza vaccine.

This clonotype was seen a few times. The rearrangement uses TRBV7-2 and TRBJ2-7, with D uncertain. Trimming removed 6 bases from V and 2 bases from J, with 14 bases in between. The CDR3 has 14 amino acids. The germline V gene has CDR1 SGHTA and CDR2 FQGNSA. CDR3: CASRLRDNAYEQYF. CDR3 coding DNA: TGTGCCAGCAGGCTCCGAGACAATGCCTACGAGCAGTACTTC. Full variable domain (missing parts from reference TRBV7-2 and TRBJ2-7): GAGVSQSPSNKVTEKGKDVELRCDPISGHTALYWYRQSLGQGLEFLIYFQGNSAPDKSGLPSDRFSAERTGGSVSTLTIQRTQQEDSAVYLCASRLRDNAYEQYFGPGTRLTVT.

This clonotype was found many times. The chain recombines TRBV29-1 with TRBJ2-1; D remains ambiguous. The V and J ends lost 7 bases and 4 bases respectively, with 14 bases between them. The germline V gene has CDR1 SQVTM and CDR2 ANQGSEA. The CDR3 contains 13 residues. The CDR3 region has the DNA TGCAGCGCCGATACGGCGATATACAATGAGCAGTTCTTC. Amino acid sequence: CSADTAIYNEQFF.

The chain carries TRBV4-3 and TRBJ2-1, with 10 bases aligning to TRBD2. Looked up from germline, CDR1 is LGHNA and CDR2 is YSLEER. This CDR3 is 16 amino acids long. The V and J ends lost 0 bases and 10 bases, in that order; junction bases with no gene match: 9. The CDR3 is CASSQDNKRGGGEQFF. The CDR3, as DNA: TGCGCCAGCAGCCAAGATAACAAGCGGGGGGGCGGCGAGCAGTTCTTC.

The chain combines TRBV20-1 with TRBJ2-2; D might be TRBD1 or TRBD2, each matching 5 bases. The CDR3 is made up of 17 amino acids. Trimming stripped 6 bases from V and 3 bases from J, with 23 bases between. Germline assignment: CDR1 DFQATT and CDR2 SNEGSKA (reference sequence). The CDR3 region is CSARGNTWGADTGELFF. In DNA, the CDR3 is TGCAGTGCAAGGGGAAACACGTGGGGAGCGGACACCGGGGAGCTGTTTTTT.

A few counts support this clonotype. V and J are TRBV9 and TRBJ2-3, with TRBD1 matching over 8 bases. This CDR3 is built from 16 residues. The V gene end was trimmed by 4 bases and the J gene end by 4 bases; junction bases not matched to a gene: 11. Germline CDR1 reads SGDLS; CDR2 reads YYNGEE. The chain's CDR3 is CASSPKWAGGADTQYF. The CDR3 DNA sequence: TGTGCCAGCAGCCCCAAGTGGGCAGGGGGCGCAGATACGCAGTATTTT.

With respect to this clonotype: The junction and the germline gene differ at one end; a read error may be behind it. This chain connects TRBV15 to TRBJ1-3; D is uncertain. Germline CDR1 is LNHNV and CDR2 is YYDKDF (reference sequence). The CDR3 consists of 15 residues. The CDR3 loop reads CATSRDGRHGNTLYF. CDR3 coding DNA: TGTGCCACCAGCAGAGATGGGCGACACGGAAACACCTTATATTTT.

V usage is TRBV10-3 and J usage is TRBJ1-1, with 8 bases identical to TRBD1. The trim removed 0 bases at V and 3 bases at J, leaving 3 bases unmatched. The germline V gene has CDR1 ENHRY and CDR2 SYGVKD. CDR3 length: 15 amino acids. The CDR3 is CAISESTGAHTEAFF. Written as DNA, the CDR3 is TGTGCCATCAGTGAGTCGACAGGGGCGCACACTGAAGCTTTCTTT.

The V call is TRBV4-1, the J call TRBJ1-2; D may be TRBD1 (6 bases). Germline V gene data show CDR1 as MGHRA and CDR2 as YSYEKL. The CDR3 has 14 amino acids. V lost 0 bases, J lost 8 bases, and 13 bases lay in between. The DNA for the CDR3 is TGCGCCAGCAGCCAAGAAGGGGGGGCGAGGGGCTACACCTTC. It encodes CASSQEGGARGYTF.

The chain combines TRBV11-1 with TRBJ2-7; 7 bases match TRBD2. From germline, CDR1 is SGHAT and CDR2 FQDESV (reference sequence). V was clipped by 5 bases and J by 4 bases; unmatched bases: 8. This CDR3 region has 14 residues. CDR3 sequence reads: CASSHKREVYEQYF. In DNA, the CDR3 is TGTGCCAGCAGCCATAAGCGGGAAGTTTACGAGCAGTACTTC.

This clonotype was seen a handful of times. The chain uses TRBV10-3 and TRBJ2-7, with D possibly TRBD1 on 6 matching bases. Between the trimmed V and J ends, which lost 9 bases and 2 bases, there was a span of 20 bases. Per germline, CDR1 ENHRY and CDR2 SYGVKD. CDR3 size: 15 residues. Here the CDR3 reads CAIGIRGSGAYEQYF. The DNA of the CDR3 is TGTGCCATTGGGATCCGGGGTTCAGGGGCCTACGAGCAGTACTTC.

V usage is TRBV6-5 and J usage is TRBJ2-2; D unclear. V gave up 4 bases and J gave up 10 bases, with 16 bases separating them. In germline, CDR1 is MNHEY, CDR2 SVGAGI. The CDR3 spans 14 residues. The DNA of the CDR3 is TGTGCCAGCAGTTCCGGCGGCCCCCGGGCGGAGCTGTTTTTT. Its protein product is CASSSGGPRAELFF.

Only a few counts were recorded for this clonotype. The J gene is TRBJ2-2, the V gene TRBV7-9, with 9 bases aligning to TRBD2. V dropped 5 bases and J dropped 1; count of bases not matched to a gene: 5. CDR1 and CDR2 from the germline V gene are SEHNR and FQNEAQ (reference sequence). CDR3 length equals 16 residues. For the CDR3, the DNA is TGTGCCAGCAGCACCCCTAGCGGGGAGAACACCGGGGAGCTGTTTTTT. It translates to CASSTPSGENTGELFF. The whole variable domain, filled in from reference TRBV7-9 and TRBJ2-2, reads DTGVSQNPRHKITKRGQNVTFRCDPISEHNRLYWYRQTLGQGPEFLTYFQNEAQLEKSRLLSDRFSAERPKGSFSTLEIQRTEQGDSAMYLCASSTPSGENTGELFFGEGSRLTVL.

This clonotype was observed once. This chain links TRBV13 with TRBJ2-7; maybe TRBD2 (5 bases). Germline V gene data show CDR1 as PRHDT and CDR2 as FYEKMQ (reference sequence). With 7 bases removed from V and 4 bases from J, the gap between germline ends came to 17 bases. The length of the CDR3 is 14 residues. CDR3 sequence reads: CASKRASGPYEQYF. The CDR3 bases are TGTGCCAGCAAAAGGGCCAGCGGACCATACGAGCAGTACTTC.

This clonotype has only a few counts. The V gene is TRBV7-2, the J gene TRBJ2-1; TRBD2 might be the D (6 bases). V lost 5 bases and J 10 bases, leaving 18 bases between the germline ends. CDR3 size: 14 residues. Germline lookup yields CDR1 SGHTA and CDR2 FQGNSA. The CDR3 region has the DNA TGTGCCAGCAGCCCGGGAGCGATTGGGAGGGAGCAGTTCTTC. Translation gives CASSPGAIGREQFF.

The chain links TRBV20-1 to TRBJ2-1, with 14 bases matching TRBD2. CDR1 and CDR2 (germline): DFQATT, SNEGSKA (reference sequence). V was clipped by 0 bases and J by 7 bases; unmatched bases: 2. The CDR3 totals 15 residues. In DNA form, the CDR3 reads TGCAGTGCTAGAGATGGGACTAGCGGGAGAAATGAGCAGTTCTTC. As protein: CSARDGTSGRNEQFF.

The table lists this clonotype with many counts. The CDR3 here is CASSQWQTANTGELFF. DNA for the CDR3: TGTGCCAGCAGCCAATGGCAAACCGCGAACACCGGGGAGCTGTTTTTT. The chain is built from TRBV5-5 and TRBJ2-2; D unclear. Germline CDR1 reads SGHKS; CDR2 reads YYEKEE (reference sequence). Trimming removed 4 bases from V and 0 bases from J, with 13 bases in between. CDR3 size: 16 residues.

The chain carries TRBV6-1 and TRBJ1-5; D is unclear. Trimming cost V 6 bases and J 9 bases, with 15 bases left between them. Germline loops: CDR1 MNHNS, CDR2 SASEGT. The CDR3 consists of 13 residues. The CDR3 DNA sequence: TGTGCCAGCAGGACCAGGCCAAATGGGCCCCAGCATTTT. Translating it yields CASRTRPNGPQHF.

The chain combines TRBV24-1 with TRBJ2-6; 7 bases are shared with TRBD1. CDR1 and CDR2 (germline): KGHDR, SFDVKD. The CDR3 is made up of 16 amino acids. The trim removed 9 bases at V and 0 bases at J, leaving 7 bases unmatched. The CDR3 DNA reads as TGTGCCACCGTGGGACAGTTATCCTCTGGGGCCAACGTCCTGACTTTC. It codes for CATVGQLSSGANVLTF.

The genes are TRBV6-2 or TRBV6-3 and TRBJ2-7; D unclear. The CDR3 contains 12 residues. The V end lost 9 bases, the J end lost 2 bases, and 11 bases lay between the germline ends. From germline, CDR1 is MNHEY and CDR2 SVGEGT. The CDR3, as DNA: TGTGCCAGTACGTCGTTTACCTACGAGCAGTACTTC. It is translated as CASTSFTYEQYF.

The sample holds a few counts of this clonotype. The rearrangement uses TRBV28 and TRBJ2-7, with 10 positions matching TRBD1. CDR3 size: 15 residues. J gave up 5 bases and V 6 bases, and 10 bases lay outside the gene matches. Germline V CDR1 and CDR2: MDHEN, SYDVKM. CDR3 sequence (DNA): TGTGCCAGCAGCCTTGGTGGAGACAGGGGGCACGAGCAGTACTTC. Translating gives CASSLGGDRGHEQYF.

As to this clonotype: At one boundary the junction diverges from the germline segment, which might be a read error. V and J are TRBV7-9 and TRBJ2-3; TRBD2 agrees at 8 bases. The CDR3 spans 14 residues. CDR1 and CDR2 from the germline V gene are SEHNR and FQNEAQ (reference sequence). The CDR3 here is CASCLTSGSDTQYF. The CDR3 DNA reads as TGTGCCAGCTGCTTGACCAGCGGGAGTGATACGCAGTATTTT. Full variable domain (remainder filled in from reference TRBV7-9 and TRBJ2-3): DTGVSQNPRHKITKRGQNVTFRCDPISEHNRLYWYRQTLGQGPEFLTYFQNEAQLEKSRLLSDRFSAERPKGSFSTLEIQRTEQGDSAMYLCASCLTSGSDTQYFGPGTRLTVL.